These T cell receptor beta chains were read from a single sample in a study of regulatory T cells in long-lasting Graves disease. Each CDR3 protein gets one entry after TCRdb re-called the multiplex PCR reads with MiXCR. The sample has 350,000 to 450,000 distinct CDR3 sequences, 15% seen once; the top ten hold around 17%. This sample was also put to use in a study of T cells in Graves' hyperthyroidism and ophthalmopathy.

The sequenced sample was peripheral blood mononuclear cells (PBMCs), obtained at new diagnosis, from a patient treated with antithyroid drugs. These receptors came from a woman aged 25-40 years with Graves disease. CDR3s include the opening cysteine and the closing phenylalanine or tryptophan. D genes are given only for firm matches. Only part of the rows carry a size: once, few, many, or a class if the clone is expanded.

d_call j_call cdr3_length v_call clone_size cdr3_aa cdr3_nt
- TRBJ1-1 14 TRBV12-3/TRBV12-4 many CASTLEFMNTEAFF TGTGCCAGTACTTTAGAATTTATGAACACTGAAGCTTTCTTT
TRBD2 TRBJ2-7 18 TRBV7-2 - CAGSFRFAGAIREYEQYF TGTGCCGGCAGCTTCCGGTTCGCGGGAGCCATCCGGGAGTACGAGCAGTACTTC
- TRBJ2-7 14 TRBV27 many CASSLGFQINEQYF TGTGCCAGCAGTTTGGGGTTTCAAATCAACGAGCAGTACTTC
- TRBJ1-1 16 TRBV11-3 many CASSPSPGRMNTEAFF TGTGCCAGCAGCCCAAGCCCCGGGCGTATGAACACTGAAGCTTTCTTT
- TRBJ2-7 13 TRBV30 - CAWSSGQFDEQYF TGTGCCTGGAGTTCAGGGCAATTCGACGAGCAGTACTTC
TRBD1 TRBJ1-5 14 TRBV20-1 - CSASHDRDNQPQHF TGCAGTGCTAGTCACGACAGGGATAATCAGCCCCAGCATTTT
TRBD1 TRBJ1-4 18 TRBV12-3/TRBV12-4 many CASSGGTGGTPTNEKLFF TGTGCCAGCAGTGGTGGGACAGGGGGCACCCCAACTAATGAAAAACTGTTTTTT
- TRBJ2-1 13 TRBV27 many CASTAAAYNEQFF TGTGCCAGCACCGCGGCAGCCTACAATGAGCAGTTCTTC
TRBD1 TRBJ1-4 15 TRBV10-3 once CAISGGQRANEKLFF TGTGCCATCAGTGGGGGACAGAGGGCTAATGAAAAACTGTTTTTT
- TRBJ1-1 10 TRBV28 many CATSRESAFF TGTGCCACCAGCAGGGAATCGGCTTTCTTT
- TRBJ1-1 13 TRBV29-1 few CSVAGEESLEAFF TGCAGCGTTGCGGGAGAAGAGAGTCTTGAAGCTTTCTTT
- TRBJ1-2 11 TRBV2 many CASSAVKGYTF TGTGCCAGCAGTGCAGTTAAGGGCTACACCTTC
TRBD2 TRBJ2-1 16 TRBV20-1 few CSANNFPSGSYNEQFF TGCAGTGCTAACAACTTCCCTAGCGGGAGTTACAATGAGCAGTTCTTC
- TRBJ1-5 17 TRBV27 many CASSSQGPKVRNQPQHF TGTGCCAGCAGTTCTCAGGGGCCCAAAGTACGCAATCAGCCCCAGCATTTT
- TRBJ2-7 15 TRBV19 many CASNRSASLSYEQYF TGTGCCAGCAATCGATCGGCTTCCCTCTCCTACGAGCAGTACTTC
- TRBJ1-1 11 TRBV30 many CAWSVKTEAFF TGTGCCTGGAGTGTAAAAACTGAAGCTTTCTTT
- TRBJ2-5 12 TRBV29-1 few CSVEKSSETQYF TGCAGCGTTGAGAAGAGTAGTGAGACCCAGTACTTC
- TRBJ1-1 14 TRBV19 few CASSIDSKTYEAFF TGTGCCAGTAGTATAGATTCCAAGACGTATGAAGCTTTCTTT
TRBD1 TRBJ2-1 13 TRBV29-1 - CSVEVGQGNEQFF TGCAGCGTTGAAGTCGGACAGGGCAATGAGCAGTTCTTC
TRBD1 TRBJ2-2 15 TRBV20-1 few CSASPDRDVTGELFF TGCAGTGCTAGCCCGGACAGGGACGTCACCGGGGAGCTGTTTTTT
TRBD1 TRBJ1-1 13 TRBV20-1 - CSAYPGGFAEAFF TGCAGTGCCTACCCAGGGGGGTTCGCTGAAGCTTTCTTT
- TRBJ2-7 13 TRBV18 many CASSRDNTYEQYF TGTGCCAGCTCAAGGGACAACACCTACGAGCAGTACTTC
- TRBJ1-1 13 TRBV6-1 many CASSRGRNTEAFF TGTGCCAGCAGTAGGGGGAGGAACACTGAAGCTTTCTTT
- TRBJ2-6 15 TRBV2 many CASSLTGSGANVLTF TGTGCCAGCAGTCTGACAGGCTCTGGGGCCAACGTCCTGACTTTC
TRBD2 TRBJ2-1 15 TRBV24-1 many CATSEGGVSYNEQFF TGTGCCACCAGTGAGGGGGGGGTCTCCTACAATGAGCAGTTCTTC
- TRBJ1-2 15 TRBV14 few CASSPVGGAGYGYTF TGTGCCAGCAGCCCAGTAGGAGGGGCAGGCTATGGCTACACCTTC
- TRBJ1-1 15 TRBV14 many CASSIWALGNTEAFF TGTGCCAGCAGCATCTGGGCCCTTGGGAACACTGAAGCTTTCTTT
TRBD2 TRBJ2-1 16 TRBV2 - CASSQPTSGSHNEQFF TGCGCCAGCAGCCAGCCGACTAGCGGGAGCCACAATGAGCAGTTCTTC
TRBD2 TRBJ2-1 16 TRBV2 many CASSEALSGRAFEQFF TGTGCCAGCAGTGAAGCGCTTAGCGGGAGGGCCTTCGAGCAGTTCTTC
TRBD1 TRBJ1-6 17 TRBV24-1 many CATSESRRDRGESPLHF TGTGCCACCAGTGAGAGTCGCCGGGACAGGGGCGAGTCACCCCTCCACTTT
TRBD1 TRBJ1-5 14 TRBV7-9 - CASSPGTGDQPQHF TGTGCCAGCAGCCCCGGGACAGGTGATCAGCCCCAGCATTTT
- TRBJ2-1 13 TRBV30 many CAWSRLANNEQFF TGTGCCTGGAGTCGGCTGGCTAACAATGAGCAGTTCTTC
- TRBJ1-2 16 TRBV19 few CASSTPPDRFLYGYTF TGTGCCAGTAGTACTCCCCCCGACAGGTTCCTCTATGGCTACACCTTC
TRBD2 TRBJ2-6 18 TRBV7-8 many CASSLLAGGNSGANVLTF TGTGCCAGCAGCTTACTAGCGGGAGGAAACTCTGGGGCCAACGTCCTGACTTTC
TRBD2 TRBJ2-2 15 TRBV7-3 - CASSSLAGGPGELFF TGTGCCAGCAGCTCCCTAGCGGGAGGCCCCGGGGAGCTGTTTTTT
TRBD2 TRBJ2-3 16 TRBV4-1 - CASSQEGSGRADTQYF TGCGCCAGCAGCCAAGAGGGGAGCGGGAGGGCAGATACGCAGTATTTT
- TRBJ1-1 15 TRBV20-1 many CSARDATGLNTEAFF TGCAGTGCTAGAGACGCGACCGGGTTGAACACTGAAGCTTTCTTT
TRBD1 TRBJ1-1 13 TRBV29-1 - CSVQGVRNTEAFF TGCAGCGTTCAGGGGGTAAGGAACACTGAAGCTTTCTTT
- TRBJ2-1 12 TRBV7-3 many CASTIGGDEQFF TGTGCCAGCACAATAGGGGGGGATGAGCAGTTCTTC
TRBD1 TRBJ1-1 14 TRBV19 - CASTGTGLNTEAFF TGTGCCAGTACCGGGACAGGGTTGAACACTGAAGCTTTCTTT
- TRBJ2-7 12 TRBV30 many CAWSPANYEQYF TGTGCCTGGAGTCCCGCCAACTACGAGCAGTACTTC
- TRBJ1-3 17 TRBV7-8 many CASSLGPRRASGNTIYF TGTGCCAGCAGCCTGGGTCCCAGGCGGGCGTCAGGAAACACCATATATTTT
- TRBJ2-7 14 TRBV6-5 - CASSYSNAGSEQYF TGTGCCAGCAGTTACTCGAACGCGGGATCCGAGCAGTACTTC
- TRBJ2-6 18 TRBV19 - CASSTPWRGSSGANVLTF TGTGCCAGTAGCACCCCATGGCGGGGTAGCTCTGGGGCCAACGTCCTGACTTTC
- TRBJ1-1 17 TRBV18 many CASSPRGQKLMNTEAFF TGTGCCAGCTCCCCTAGGGGACAAAAACTAATGAACACTGAAGCTTTCTTT
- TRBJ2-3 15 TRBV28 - CASRPLRKSTDTQYF TGTGCCAGCAGGCCTCTTCGCAAAAGCACAGATACGCAGTATTTT
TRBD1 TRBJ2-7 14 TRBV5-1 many CASRSDRELYEQYF TGCGCCAGCAGGTCCGACAGGGAGTTGTACGAGCAGTACTTC
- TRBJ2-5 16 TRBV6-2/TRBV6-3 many CASTTKGAAWRETQYF TGTGCCAGCACCACTAAGGGTGCGGCCTGGAGGGAGACCCAGTACTTC
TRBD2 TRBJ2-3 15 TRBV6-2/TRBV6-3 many CASTPGLGATDTQYF TGTGCCAGCACTCCGGGACTAGGGGCAACAGATACGCAGTATTTT
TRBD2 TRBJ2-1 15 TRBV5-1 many CASSFGLAGTNEQFF TGCGCCAGCAGCTTCGGACTAGCGGGAACGAATGAGCAGTTCTTC
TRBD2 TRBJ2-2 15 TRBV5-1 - CASSPWTSLSGELFF TGCGCCAGCAGCCCGTGGACTAGTCTGTCCGGGGAGCTGTTTTTT